This T cell receptor beta chain came from a study of blood T cell repertoires in COVID-19. Study information: The United States, Italy and Spain supplied acute and convalescent COVID-19 samples. T cells, B-cell-depleted T cells, or PBMCs provided the cDNA or gDNA that served as material.

The germline V gene encodes CDR1 SGHNT and CDR2 YYREEE (reference sequence). V lost 4 bases and J lost 1; bases outside the gene matches: 8. The CDR3 is 16 amino acids. Per the original methods: By means of reference gene primer amplification, nucleated cell counts were estimated. Clones were read by immunoSEQ multiplex PCR, and TCRdb kept only the in-frame ones, dropping some. V and J calls and clone size are given by that table; D and trimming were obtained from the DNA. The table lists 50,000 to 65,000 clones, about 86% of them singletons. The chain combines TRBV5-4 with TRBJ2-3; TRBD1 matches 8 bases. This TCR derives from a human donor in a cohort sampled during active COVID-19. Sequencing was performed on peripheral blood. The CDR3 bases are TGTGCCAGCAGCCGAGAGACAGGGGAACGCACAGATACGCAGTATTTT. It encodes CASSRETGERTDTQYF.